Below are 17 T cell receptor beta chains sequenced from a single sample in a study of blood T cell repertoires in COVID-19. The data were produced by immunoSEQ multiplex PCR, yet TCRdb's version contains in-frame clones alone and is incomplete. Here the sample spans around 100,000 clones, around 80% being singletons. The sequenced sample consisted of peripheral blood. The source is a man in his fifties or sixties with active or convalescent COVID-19.

This clone was recorded a few times. The rearrangement links TRBV5-1 to TRBJ2-3, with TRBD2 matching over 8 bases. The CDR3 extends over 15 amino acids. The V segment lost 4 bases and the J segment 2 bases; nucleotides outside the gene matches: 6. Germline-derived CDR1 and CDR2 are SGHRS and YFSETQ. The DNA for the CDR3 is TGCGCCAGCAGCCTCAATAGCGGGATCACAGATACGCAGTATTTT. Residues: CASSLNSGITDTQYF.

V is TRBV20-1 and J is TRBJ1-2; D call uncertain. The CDR3 sequence is 13 residues long. The germline V gene encodes CDR1 DFQATT and CDR2 SNEGSKA (reference sequence). Trimming removed 3 bases from V and 8 bases from J, with 16 bases in between. The CDR3 sequence is CSASLIGESGYTF. For the CDR3, the DNA is TGCAGTGCTAGTCTGATCGGGGAAAGCGGCTACACCTTC.

This chain joins TRBV6-5 and TRBJ2-7; 9 bases are a match to TRBD1. V lost 6 bases, J lost 6 bases, and 12 bases stayed unmatched. Germline assignment: CDR1 MNHEY and CDR2 SVGAGI. The CDR3 runs 15 residues. CDR3 bases: TGTGCCAGCAGCCCCACCCGACAGGGGGTGACCGAGCAGTACGTC. Protein sequence: CASSPTRQGVTEQYV.

The chain has TRBV11-2 and TRBJ2-3; 7 bases align to TRBD2. Germline V lookup: CDR1 SGHAT, CDR2 FQNNGV. The V and J ends lost 1 base and 7 bases, in that order; junction bases with no gene match: 11. The CDR3 sequence is 16 residues long. CDR3 DNA sequence: TGTGCCAGCAGCTTAGGGGAGGGAGCGGGGTTCCATACGCAGTATTTT. Its protein product is CASSLGEGAGFHTQYF.

This clone was detected only once. The chain recombines TRBV30 with TRBJ1-2; 7 bases agree with TRBD1. Germline assignment: CDR1 GTSNPN and CDR2 SVGIG (reference sequence). V trimming: 0 bases; J trimming: 4 bases; junction bases outside the gene matches: 2. This CDR3 comprises 13 residues. CDR3 bases: TGTGCCTGGAGTGTCGCAGGGGGCTATGGCTACACCTTC. It is translated as CAWSVAGGYGYTF.

This clone appeared once. The chain carries TRBV7-5 and TRBJ2-7; the table's D call, TRBD2, was not checked against the DNA. TRBV7-5 corresponds to a pseudogene. The CDR3 is made up of 17 amino acids. The CDR3 nucleotides read TGTGCCAGAAGCTTACGGTGGAAGGGACTAGCCGGTTACGAGCAGTACGTC. Translating gives CARSLRWKGLAGYEQYV.

This clone was picked up a small number of times. The chain couples TRBV12-3 or TRBV12-4 to TRBJ2-7; 8 nucleotides line up with TRBD2. This CDR3 has 13 amino acids. With 3 bases clipped from V and 6 bases from J, the junction kept 4 bases outside the gene matches. CDR3 DNA sequence: TGTGCCAGCAGTTTTAGCGGGGAAGGCGAGCAGTACTTC. The encoded protein is CASSFSGEGEQYF.

This chain links TRBV7-9 with TRBJ1-4, with TRBD1 as a possible D gene (5 bases). V lost 5 bases and J lost 7, with 17 bases in between. Germline CDR1 SEHNR, CDR2 FQNEAQ (reference sequence). The CDR3 spans 15 residues. The CDR3 DNA follows: TGTGCCAGCAGCCCTGTGGGCGGGGGAGGTGAAAAACTGTTTTTT. Protein sequence: CASSPVGGGGEKLFF.

This chain joins TRBV3-1 (or the pseudogene TRBV3-2) and TRBJ2-1; possible D gene TRBD2, 6 bases. The CDR3 runs to 20 residues. The germline gives CDR1 LGHDT, CDR2 YNNKEL (reference sequence). V lost 2 bases and J 5 bases, leaving 28 bases between the germline ends. CDR3 DNA sequence: TGTGCCAGCAGCCAAAAAGGAGAGCGGGCCTTAAGACCCGCCGACAATGAGCAGTTCTTC. Translating gives CASSQKGERALRPADNEQFF.

This chain links TRBV19 with TRBJ2-7; TRBD1 might be the D (6 bases). The CDR3 runs 13 residues. V lost 5 bases and J 6 bases, leaving 14 bases between the germline ends. Looked up from germline, CDR1 is LNHDA and CDR2 is SQIVND (reference sequence). CDR3 residues: CASSPGHRTEQYF. The DNA of the CDR3 is TGTGCCAGTAGTCCGGGACACCGTACCGAGCAGTACTTC.

This clone has just one count. The chain carries TRBV30 and TRBJ2-6; possibly TRBD1 for D (7 bases). The CDR3 totals 20 residues. The germline V and J ends were trimmed by 0 bases and 2 bases, with 23 bases remaining between them. Looked up from germline, CDR1 is GTSNPN and CDR2 is SVGIG (reference sequence). CDR3 sequence: CAWSVTPGGQSFTGANVLTF. In DNA, the CDR3 is TGTGCCTGGAGTGTAACCCCCGGGGGACAGTCCTTCACTGGGGCCAACGTCCTGACTTTC.

This sequence joins TRBV2 and TRBJ1-4, with D uncertain. V was pared by 4 bases and J by 3 bases, with 9 bases between. This CDR3 comprises 14 residues. Germline values: CDR1 SNHLY, CDR2 FYNNEI. CDR3 amino acids: CASSVQAANEKLFF. DNA of the CDR3: TGTGCCAGCAGTGTCCAGGCTGCTAATGAAAAACTGTTTTTT.

The chain has TRBV7-2 and TRBJ2-3; D remains unclear. CDR3 length: 14 residues. V dropped 5 bases and J dropped 6 bases, with 15 bases sitting between them. Germline assignment: CDR1 SGHTA and CDR2 FQGNSA. CDR3 DNA sequence: TGTGCCAGCAGCCCACTCCGTCCCGGGGATACGCAGTATTTT. Translating it yields CASSPLRPGDTQYF.

The V gene is TRBV27, the J gene TRBJ2-1, with 10 bases fitting TRBD2. Germline assignment: CDR1 MNHEY and CDR2 SMNVEV (reference sequence). This CDR3 has 18 amino acids. With 3 bases clipped from V and 6 bases from J, the junction kept 14 bases outside the gene matches. In DNA form, the CDR3 reads TGTGCCAGCAGTTTGAAAATCCCGGGGCTAGCGGGAGTCAATGAGCAGTTCTTC. As protein: CASSLKIPGLAGVNEQFF.

The gene calls are TRBV18 and TRBJ2-1; the match to TRBD1 covers 9 bases. CDR1 KGHSH and CDR2 LQKENI come from the germline V gene. The CDR3 runs to 15 residues. Trimming cost V 9 bases and J 7 bases; bases outside gene matches: 13. In DNA, the CDR3 is TGTGCCAGTCCCACCCCGGGACAGGGAGGGAATGAGCAGTTCTTC. It specifies CASPTPGQGGNEQFF.

This chain uses TRBV27 with TRBJ1-5; D remains unclear. Trimming removed 5 bases from V and 4 bases from J, with 9 bases in between. This CDR3 has 13 residues. CDR1 and CDR2 (germline): MNHEY, SMNVEV (reference sequence). The CDR3 bases are TGTGCCAGCAGTGCCCACGGGAATCAGCCCCAGCATTTT. It yields the protein CASSAHGNQPQHF.

This sequence joins TRBV7-9 and TRBJ1-5; TRBD1 aligns across 10 bases. V lost 4 bases, J lost 6 bases, and 3 bases stayed unmatched. This CDR3 has 14 residues. Germline V CDR1 and CDR2: SEHNR, FQNEAQ (reference sequence). CDR3 sequence: CASSSGQGTQPQHF. The CDR3 nucleotides are TGTGCCAGCAGCTCGGGACAGGGGACTCAGCCCCAGCATTTT. The complete variable domain, with remaining parts taken from reference TRBV7-9 and TRBJ1-5, reads DTGVSQNPRHKITKRGQNVTFRCDPISEHNRLYWYRQTLGQGPEFLTYFQNEAQLEKSRLLSDRFSAERPKGSFSTLEIQRTEQGDSAMYLCASSSGQGTQPQHFGDGTRLSIL.